This T cell receptor (beta chain) was sequenced for a study of early T cells in non-severe SARS-CoV-2 infection. Study details: Sequencing used unsorted whole-blood bulk RNA, so chains lack pairing. Broader study findings: Matching against VDJdb likely underestimated virus-specific expansions, favoring anti-spike CD8.

The V and J ends lost 9 bases and 0 bases respectively, with 6 bases between them. Germline loops: CDR1 ENHRY, CDR2 SYGVKD. This CDR3 is built from 12 residues. This clonotype was counted at least ten times. Its antigen remains unknown. Individual cDNA molecules carried attached unique molecular identifiers. TCRdb reprocessed the 5' RACE reads via MiXCR and lists one record per CDR3 protein. The repertoire holds 35,000 to 40,000 distinct CDR3 sequences, with roughly 5.3% as singletons. The chain recombines TRBV10-3 with TRBJ1-3, with D hard to call. The origin of this receptor is an adult who was a healthcare worker with PCR-confirmed SARS-CoV-2 infection or an uninfected control (not recorded which). Sample: whole blood. The CDR3 here is CAIGSSGNTIYF. DNA of the CDR3: TGTGCCATAGGAAGCTCTGGAAACACCATATATTTT.